A selection of T cell receptor beta chains follows, all from one sample in a study of response to subunit inactivated influenza vaccine. A single record per CDR3 protein comes from TCRdb applying MiXCR to the RT-PCR reads. The data hold under 800,000 distinct CDR3 sequences, with about 15% observed a single time. The sequencing here drew on PBMCs from blood, taken less than 15 days before vaccination. The receptors originated from a man in his fifties or sixties who received an inactivated influenza vaccine. CDR3s include the opening cysteine and the closing phenylalanine or tryptophan. D genes are given only for firm matches. A row's size may be missing; if present it is once, few, many or a size class.

V gene,J gene,D gene,clone size,CDR3 protein,CDR3 DNA
TRBV25-1,TRBJ2-5,NA,NA,CASSEVKDRQEETQYF,TGTGCCAGCAGTGAAGTCAAGGACCGTCAAGAAGAGACCCAGTACTTC
TRBV6-1,TRBJ2-7,NA,few,CASSPRGTLISYEQYF,TGTGCCAGCAGTCCCCGAGGGACTCTCATCTCCTACGAGCAGTACTTC
TRBV24-1,TRBJ2-3,NA,few,CATKKADTQYF,TGTGCCACCAAGAAAGCCGATACGCAGTATTTT
TRBV5-1,TRBJ2-7,TRBD1,few,CASSWVGQGTGEQYF,TGCGCCAGCAGCTGGGTGGGACAGGGGACCGGCGAGCAGTACTTC
TRBV15,TRBJ2-3,NA,many,CATADSTDTQYF,TGTGCCACCGCGGACTCCACAGATACGCAGTATTTT
TRBV12-3/TRBV12-4,TRBJ2-5,TRBD2,many,CASSIAGVEETQYF,TGTGCCAGCAGCATCGCGGGGGTGGAAGAGACCCAGTACTTC
TRBV27,TRBJ2-5,TRBD1,NA,CASRPTTGTRETQYF,TGTGCCAGCAGACCGACGACAGGGACGAGAGAGACCCAGTACTTC
TRBV12-3/TRBV12-4,TRBJ2-6,TRBD1,NA,CASSLALPGGIYSGANVLTF,TGTGCCAGCAGTTTAGCGCTCCCAGGGGGAATCTACTCTGGGGCCAACGTCCTGACTTTC
TRBV4-1,TRBJ2-3,TRBD1,few,CASSQSGGYYTDTQYF,TGCGCCAGCAGCCAATCAGGGGGCTATTACACAGATACGCAGTATTTT
TRBV21-1,TRBJ1-2,NA,NA,CASSKRPRKGYGYTF,TGTGCCAGCAGCAAAAGGCCGAGAAAGGGCTATGGCTACACCTTC
TRBV7-2,TRBJ2-5,TRBD2,few,CASSLASGRAWETQYF,TGTGCCAGCAGCTTAGCTAGCGGGAGGGCCTGGGAGACCCAGTACTTC
TRBV7-2,TRBJ2-3,NA,few,CASSLGPQRLADTQYF,TGTGCCAGCAGCTTAGGCCCCCAACGACTAGCAGATACGCAGTATTTT
TRBV12-3/TRBV12-4,TRBJ2-4,NA,few,CASSLLREKDIQYF,TGTGCCAGCAGTTTACTACGGGAGAAGGACATTCAGTACTTC
TRBV29-1,TRBJ2-5,NA,NA,CSVEVAAMSTIQETQYF,TGCAGCGTTGAAGTGGCAGCTATGTCGACCATCCAAGAGACCCAGTACTTC
TRBV5-6,TRBJ2-3,NA,NA,CASSLFSRGLYWESTDTQYF,TGTGCCAGCAGTTTATTTTCAAGAGGTCTGTATTGGGAAAGCACAGATACGCAGTATTTT
TRBV7-3,TRBJ2-7,TRBD2,NA,CASSLPSGRASYEQYF,TGTGCCAGCAGCTTGCCTAGCGGGAGGGCTTCCTACGAGCAGTACTTC
TRBV28,TRBJ2-7,NA,NA,CASSKDRQSSYEQYF,TGTGCCAGCAGTAAAGACAGGCAGTCGTCCTACGAGCAGTACTTC
TRBV29-1,TRBJ2-7,TRBD1,NA,CSGVTGAAYEQYF,TGCAGCGGCGTGACAGGGGCGGCCTACGAGCAGTACTTC
TRBV4-2,TRBJ1-5,NA,NA,CASSQDIAQYQPQHF,TGTGCCAGCAGCCAAGATATAGCCCAGTATCAGCCCCAGCATTTT
TRBV20-1,TRBJ1-2,NA,NA,CSAYSGGDIYGYTF,TGCAGTGCCTACTCCGGGGGAGATATCTATGGCTACACCTTC
TRBV7-9,TRBJ2-5,TRBD1,few,CASSLAPDRGHQETQYF,TGTGCCAGCAGCTTAGCCCCGGACAGGGGGCACCAAGAGACCCAGTACTTC
TRBV28,TRBJ2-5,TRBD2,few,CASSFIRMAGVSETQYF,TGTGCCAGCAGTTTCATTCGGATGGCGGGAGTGTCCGAGACCCAGTACTTC
TRBV28,TRBJ2-5,NA,few,CASSLRLGKETQYF,TGTGCCAGCAGTTTGCGACTGGGAAAAGAGACCCAGTACTTC
TRBV25-1,TRBJ2-3,TRBD2,few,CASSIPRTSGSGEDTQYF,TGTGCCAGCAGTATCCCAAGGACTAGCGGGAGTGGGGAGGATACGCAGTATTTT
TRBV15,TRBJ2-5,NA,many,CATSRKQETQYF,TGTGCCACCAGCAGAAAACAAGAGACCCAGTACTTC
TRBV9,TRBJ2-3,NA,NA,CASSLSTRTDTQYF,TGTGCCAGCAGCTTGTCGACTAGAACAGATACGCAGTATTTT
TRBV12-3/TRBV12-4,TRBJ1-2,NA,many,CASRPGGGGGYTF,TGTGCCAGCAGGCCCGGCGGCGGGGGCGGCTACACCTTC
TRBV5-1,TRBJ2-3,NA,NA,CASSARLSGTDTQYF,TGCGCCAGCAGCGCCCGACTATCAGGCACAGATACGCAGTATTTT
TRBV7-7,TRBJ2-7,NA,few,CASSFRQAVPTYEQYF,TGTGCTAGCAGCTTTAGACAGGCAGTTCCTACCTACGAGCAGTACTTC
TRBV28,TRBJ1-4,NA,NA,CASRPRTDHYEKLFF,TGTGCCAGCAGACCGAGGACAGATCATTATGAAAAACTGTTTTTT
TRBV24-1,TRBJ2-2,NA,NA,CATSDYRQNTGELFF,TGTGCCACCAGTGATTACAGACAGAACACCGGGGAGCTGTTTTTT
TRBV4-3,TRBJ2-3,NA,few,CASSQEPGDTQYF,TGCGCCAGCAGCCAAGAACCCGGGGATACGCAGTATTTT
TRBV7-8,TRBJ2-1,NA,few,CASSLGYRGGLGYNEQFF,TGTGCCAGCAGCTTAGGCTACCGCGGCGGTCTTGGGTACAATGAGCAGTTCTTC